The clone carrying this T cell receptor (beta chain) was seen a few times. As yet, its antigen is unknown. The sample belongs to a study of CD8 T cells in ankylosing spondylitis. Study-wide results and limits: It appeared that ankylosing spondylitis blood was characterized by a TCR beta motif of under ten highly homologous variants. As for the disease-linked clones, they showed a CD8+ phenotype and occurred at relatively low frequencies in peripheral blood.

Researchers built TCR beta libraries using quantitative 5'-RACE with molecular barcodes. TCRdb used MiXCR to reprocess the 5' RACE reads, holding one entry per CDR3 protein. The sample records 700,000 to 1,000,000 distinct CDR3 sequences, over 9.5% being singletons. This CDR3 contains 15 residues. From germline, CDR1 is SGHRS and CDR2 YFSETQ. V lost 6 bases and J lost 0, with 14 bases in between. The sample was blood, either unsorted or a sorted T cell fraction (not recorded which). V and J are TRBV5-1 and TRBJ2-3; TRBD1 or TRBD2 may be the D gene (5 bases each). This TCR was recovered from a male donor with ankylosing spondylitis. CDR3: CASNIRDGSTDTQYF. In nucleotides, the CDR3 is TGCGCCAGCAACATACGGGACGGTAGCACAGATACGCAGTATTTT.